The T cell receptor (beta chain) under discussion was sequenced for a study of T-cell memory formation after mild COVID-19. Notes on the study in general: Day 15 to 85 contractors were CD4/CD8 balanced; later expanders leaned CD4+.

As to this clonotype: Its antigen is undetermined.

CDR1 and CDR2 from the germline V gene are SQVTM and ANQGSEA. CDR3 length: 14 amino acids. Trimming removed 7 bases from V and 3 bases from J; junction bases left unmatched: 11. 5'RACE primed at constant segments yielded TCR alpha and TCR beta cDNA libraries bearing sample barcodes and UMIs. One entry per CDR3 protein results from TCRdb running MiXCR on the 5' RACE reads. The sample records under 550,000 distinct CDR3 sequences, roughly 18% being singletons. The rearrangement links TRBV29-1 to TRBJ1-2, with 7 bases lining up with TRBD1. The specimen sequenced was PBMCs or a T cell subset sorted from them (not recorded which). The TCR was taken from an adult woman who had mild COVID-19 (a few samples of this study predate the infection). Cell type and time point are not known. CDR3 amino acids: CSARTGSADYGYTF. The CDR3 DNA is TGCAGCGCAAGGACAGGAAGTGCGGACTATGGCTACACCTTC.